The entry that follows covers one T cell receptor beta chain sequence. The record has no base qualities; no much larger clone is one base away. The CDR3 goes from the cysteine to the phenylalanine over 14 residues. Only the CDR3 part of the read is kept: 42 bases, read in frame from the first base. Clipping removes 6 bases from V and 17 bases from J, with 18 as the unmatched junction base count. The germline V gene specifies MDHEN as CDR1 and SYDVKM as CDR2. The time point label for this specimen denotes: convalescence about 6 months (5-8 months) after acute presentation (visit 7). CD8 T cell responses to two immunodominant EBV epitopes, BRLF1 109 (YVL-BR) and BMLF1 280 (GLC-BM), were tracked in the study over primary infection. A positive serum heterophile antibody test and EBV viral capsid antigen-specific IgM indicated primary EBV infection. As a first step, magnetic positive selection (MACS) was used to enrich total CD8 T cells from the PBMCs. A FACSAria III was used to sort live CD3+ CD8+ tetramer+ cells to a purity above 85%. A PE-conjugated tetramer loaded with the BRLF1 109-117 peptide was used for cell sorting. Directly ex vivo after tetramer sorting, the TCR repertoires of EBV epitope-specific CD8 T cells were deep-sequenced at acute infection and at convalescence. Donors were three people aged about 18 to 29 with clinical acute infectious mononucleosis and laboratory evidence of primary EBV infection. Heparinized peripheral blood was drawn at clinical presentation with mononucleosis symptoms and again about 6 months later. PBMCs were isolated by Ficoll-Paque density gradient centrifugation.

This sample is drawn from a study of blood T cell repertoires in acute mononucleosis (dated by TCRdb to the early 2020s). Turning to the overall study: Convalescent samples were collected 5 to 8 months after the acute presentation, representing the memory response. The mean blood EBV load was approximately 4 log10 genome copies per million B cells in acute infection and about 2.7 at convalescence.

For TCR profiling, total RNA from at least 10,000 sorted tetramer+ CD8 T cells was reverse transcribed into cDNA. PCR with primers that anneal to V and J regions amplified CDR3 regions and added unique molecular identifiers to track templates. The immunoSEQ platform, including its sequencing and error-correction standards, was used to profile TCRalpha and TCRbeta chains. The published analysis was carried out like this. Clonal copy numbers were corrected for sequencing and PCR errors, and IMGT conventions were followed to define CDR3s. Analysis was restricted to productive rearrangements and was performed with immunoSEQ Analyzer versions 2.0 and 3.0, and gene-pairing frequencies were further processed in Microsoft Excel. Circos plots were used to display V-J pairings, and MEME together with a custom motifSearch program was used to find CDR3 motifs. The OLGA algorithm was used to calculate the probability of generation of TCR sequences. Clonotypes seen at both visits were called persistent; those seen only acutely were nonpersistent; those seen only at convalescence were de novo. An amino acid clonotype used by more than one donor was defined as a public TCR. Drawn from immuneACCESS, this table holds only the in-frame rearrangements with V and J called that TCRdb kept. Clones are partly lost; checked studies trace under half to an unresolved V gene and leave the rest unexplained. V and J calls and clone size are as listed in that table; D and trimming were resolved from the DNA. The sample records 920 or so clones, roughly 31% of which are singletons. The top ten constitute approximately 62% of the sample.

The paper as a whole reports these results and caveats: With just a few donors in the cohort, the group averages were based on very few individuals. Although only about 9% of unique acute clonotypes carried over into convalescence, these persisting clonotypes made up most of the response, and the remainder were seemingly replaced by new, diverse de novo clonotypes. In TCR repertoire selection for BRLF1 (YVL-BR), TCRalpha CDR3 motifs had a dominant role, while TCRbeta had a minimal role. Because only a fraction of each donor's blood was analyzed, sampling error might partly account for the low clonotype overlap between the acute and convalescent samples.

This sequence originates from a man between 18 and 35 years old with infectious mononucleosis caused by EBV. The V and J genes are TRBV28 and TRBJ2-2; the central 7 bases match TRBD2. The sequencing used EBV YVL epitope tetramer+ CD8+ T cells sorted from PBMCs, collected during convalescence from infectious mononucleosis. In light of the paper, this sample's cell subset or site label describes: CD8 T cells binding a tetramer with EBV BRLF1 109-117 peptide (YVL-BR). The CDR3 is CASRPWGGTGESFF. The DNA reads as follows: TGTGCCAGCAGACCCTGGGGAGGGACCGGGGAGAGTTTTTTT. With the portions outside the CDR3 filled from the reference TRBV28 and TRBJ2-2 genes, the complete variable region becomes DVKVTQSSRYLVKRTGEKVFLECVQDMDHENMFWYRQDPGLGLRLIYFSYDVKMKEKGDIPEGYSVSREKKERFSLILESASTNQTSMYLCASRPWGGTGESFFGEGSRLTVL.